The rows below give T cell receptor beta chains drawn from one sample of a study of T cells after posttransplantation cyclophosphamide. Assay: immunoSEQ multiplex PCR; the TCRdb copy retains only in-frame clones and omits some. The table has 7,400 or so clones, about nine tenths seen once. This material consisted of CD4+ T cells sorted from blood, taken roughly 1,400 days after allogeneic stem cell transplant with posttransplant cyclophosphamide. All receptors come from a female patient aged 45-65 years who received an allogeneic stem cell transplant from a related donor, was CMV-positive, and had no GVHD. Some T cells may be provided by the graft donor. Each CDR3 is given with its conserved first and last residue. Fields, in order: J gene, D gene, clone size, V gene, CDR3 protein, CDR3 DNA. The D gene is left open where the match is weak. Rows give clone size only sometimes, using once, few, many, or a class for an expanded clone.

TRBJ1-4 | - | - | TRBV7-9 | CASSLAKYRVTNEKLFF | TGTGCCAGCAGCTTAGCCAAATACAGGGTCACTAATGAAAAACTGTTTTTT
TRBJ2-5 | - | once | TRBV7-8 | CASSLGRVQETQYF | TGTGCCAGCAGCTTAGGTCGTGTTCAGGAGACCCAGTACTTC
TRBJ1-3 | TRBD1 | - | TRBV6-5 | CASSPTGTGNTIYF | TGTGCCAGCAGCCCGACAGGGACCGGAAACACCATATATTTT
TRBJ2-7 | TRBD2 | - | TRBV30 | CAYLTGTSGSRSSYEQYF | TGTGCCTACCTCACCGGGACTAGCGGGAGTCGAAGCTCCTACGAGCAGTACTTC
TRBJ1-2 | - | - | TRBV5-1 | CASSLRTGYGYTF | TGCGCCAGCAGCTTGAGAACAGGGTATGGCTACACCTTC
TRBJ2-5 | TRBD1 | - | TRBV6-1 | CASSALQGTQETQYF | TGTGCCAGCAGTGCCCTACAGGGGACCCAAGAGACCCAGTACTTC
TRBJ1-2 | TRBD1 | - | TRBV27 | CASTPGGQGSFYGHTF | TGTGCCAGCACCCCAGGGGGACAGGGCTCTTTCTATGGCCACACCTTC
TRBJ1-2 | - | - | TRBV10-3 | CAITKETELNYGYTF | TGTGCCATCACGAAGGAAACAGAATTAAACTATGGCTACACCTTC
TRBJ2-1 | - | - | TRBV7-7 | CASSLSLGHDEQFF | TGTGCCAGCAGCCTCAGTCTGGGGCACGATGAGCAGTTCTTC
TRBJ2-1 | - | - | TRBV18 | CASSPARYEQFF | TGTGCCAGCTCACCGGCTAGGTATGAGCAGTTCTTC
TRBJ2-1 | - | - | TRBV5-4 | CASSLTQGPYNEQFF | TGTGCCAGCAGCTTAACACAGGGACCCTACAATGAGCAGTTCTTC
TRBJ2-7 | TRBD2 | - | TRBV15 | CATSRGYTSGRDLYEQYF | TGTGCCACCAGCAGAGGGTATACTAGCGGGAGGGACCTCTACGAGCAGTACTTC
TRBJ1-2 | TRBD1 | - | TRBV6-6 | CASTLLTGNYGYTF | TGTGCCAGCACCCTACTGACAGGGAACTATGGCTACACCTTC
TRBJ2-5 | - | once | TRBV7-3 | CASSLGAIPEETQYF | TGTGCCAGCAGCTTGGGGGCTATTCCGGAAGAGACCCAGTACTTC
TRBJ1-2 | - | once | TRBV7-9 | CASSLGRSDAGYTF | TGTGCCAGCAGCTTAGGACGGAGCGACGCTGGCTACACCTTC
TRBJ1-4 | - | - | TRBV15 | CATSRGGRGRDEKLFF | TGTGCCACCAGCAGAGGAGGCAGGGGCCGAGATGAAAAACTGTTTTTT
TRBJ1-5 | - | - | TRBV10-3 | CATTEPYSNQPQHF | TGTGCTACCACCGAGCCCTATAGCAATCAGCCCCAGCATTTT
TRBJ2-7 | - | - | TRBV27 | CASRPRGKGREQYF | TGTGCCAGCAGACCCCGGGGAAAAGGTCGAGAGCAGTACTTC
TRBJ2-7 | - | once | TRBV2 | CASSEVVGAHGEQYF | TGTGCCAGCAGTGAAGTGGTGGGAGCCCATGGCGAGCAGTACTTC
TRBJ2-7 | - | - | TRBV5-8 | CASSLSGLPKEGEQYF | TGTGCCAGCAGCTTGAGTGGCCTCCCCAAAGAGGGCGAGCAGTACTTC
TRBJ2-7 | - | - | TRBV5-1 | CASSPALLNFIDSLFYEQYF | TGCGCCAGCAGCCCTGCTTTACTAAACTTTATTGACTCCCTATTCTACGAGCAGTACTTC
TRBJ1-1 | - | - | TRBV27 | CASSPFRNTEAFF | TGTGCCAGCAGTCCCTTTAGGAACACTGAAGCTTTCTTT
TRBJ1-2 | TRBD1 | - | TRBV29-1 | CSVEAYRGDGYTF | TGCAGCGTTGAAGCGTACAGGGGAGACGGCTACACCTTC
TRBJ2-7 | - | - | TRBV6-6 | CASSFETRGPYEQYF | TGTGCCAGCAGTTTCGAGACTAGAGGCCCCTACGAGCAGTACTTC
TRBJ1-3 | - | - | TRBV7-2 | CASSLLGAGGNTIYF | TGTGCCAGCAGCTTACTGGGGGCGGGTGGAAACACCATATATTTT
TRBJ2-3 | TRBD2 | - | TRBV9 | CASSVDPRGGIGTDTQYF | TGTGCCAGCAGCGTAGACCCCCGGGGAGGGATTGGCACAGATACGCAGTATTTT
TRBJ2-1 | - | - | TRBV7-9 | CASNPTAGTPYNEQFF | TGTGCCAGCAACCCTACGGCGGGGACCCCCTACAATGAGCAGTTCTTC
TRBJ2-1 | - | - | TRBV7-3 | CASSSSSYNEQFF | TGTGCCAGCAGCTCGAGCTCCTACAATGAGCAGTTCTTC
TRBJ2-3 | - | - | TRBV7-7 | CASSLGRGGTDTQYF | TGTGCCAGCAGCTTAGGGCGGGGCGGCACAGATACGCAGTATTTT
TRBJ1-2 | - | - | TRBV9 | CASHSYPRDGYTF | TGTGCCAGTCATAGTTACCCCCGCGATGGCTACACCTTC
TRBJ2-3 | TRBD2 | - | TRBV10-1 | CASSLAGDTDTQYF | TGCGCCAGCAGTCTAGCGGGAGACACAGATACGCAGTATTTT
TRBJ2-7 | - | - | TRBV7-3 | CASSLAPAGYEQYF | TGTGCCAGCAGCTTAGCCCCCGCAGGCTACGAGCAGTACTTC
TRBJ2-1 | - | - | TRBV5-6 | CASSLGTGLIGEQFF | TGTGCCAGCAGCTTGGGGACGGGATTAATCGGTGAGCAGTTCTTC
TRBJ2-7 | TRBD1 | - | TRBV4-3 | CASSQGLGQGAYEQYF | TGCGCCAGCAGCCAAGGCCTCGGACAGGGGGCCTACGAGCAGTACTTC
TRBJ1-5 | - | - | TRBV6-1 | CASTEGPSQPQHF | TGTGCCAGTACGGAGGGTCCCAGTCAGCCCCAGCATTTT
TRBJ2-7 | - | once | TRBV5-1 | CASSLVDGAYEQYF | TGCGCCAGCAGCTTGGTCGACGGAGCCTACGAGCAGTACTTC
TRBJ1-3 | TRBD1 | - | TRBV2 | CASGTAKGATIYF | TGTGCCAGCGGGACAGCTAAAGGGGCCACCATATATTTT
TRBJ2-3 | - | - | TRBV7-3 | CASSKDYAADTQYF | TGTGCCAGCAGCAAAGACTATGCAGCAGATACGCAGTATTTT
TRBJ2-7 | TRBD2 | once | TRBV7-3 | CASRPRLAGGPYEQYF | TGTGCCAGCAGGCCCCGTCTAGCGGGAGGCCCTTACGAGCAGTACTTC
TRBJ1-2 | - | - | TRBV2 | CASLPGGANYGYTF | TGTGCCAGCCTCCCCGGGGGAGCTAACTATGGCTACACCTTC
TRBJ1-6 | - | - | TRBV7-9 | CASSLGQAIYNSPLHF | TGTGCCAGCAGCTTAGGACAGGCCATCTATAATTCACCCCTCCACTTT
TRBJ1-2 | TRBD1 | - | TRBV28 | CASSLGGGGGYTF | TGTGCCAGCAGTTTAGGAGGGGGCGGTGGCTACACCTTC
TRBJ1-6 | - | - | TRBV6-6 | CASRSTLSSYNSPLHF | TGTGCCAGCAGAAGTACGTTGAGCTCCTATAATTCACCCCTCCACTTT
TRBJ2-5 | TRBD1 | - | TRBV7-3 | CASSLLGQAQETQYF | TGTGCCAGCAGCTTACTTGGACAGGCCCAAGAGACCCAGTACTTC
TRBJ1-1 | - | - | TRBV5-1 | CASSFTVSENTEAFF | TGCGCCAGCAGCTTCACGGTATCCGAGAACACTGAAGCTTTCTTT
TRBJ2-1 | TRBD2 | - | TRBV19 | CASSNRLAGGPYNEQFF | TGTGCCAGTAGTAACCGACTAGCGGGAGGTCCCTACAATGAGCAGTTCTTC
TRBJ2-3 | TRBD2 | - | TRBV4-3 | CASSRGGRTDTQYF | TGCGCCAGCAGCCGTGGCGGGAGGACAGATACGCAGTATTTT
TRBJ2-7 | - | - | TRBV19 | CASSIRAGTYEQYF | TGTGCCAGTAGTATTAGGGCGGGTACCTACGAGCAGTACTTC
TRBJ1-2 | - | - | TRBV27 | CASSLEGRGHGYTF | TGTGCCAGCAGTTTAGAGGGGCGGGGGCATGGCTACACCTTC
TRBJ2-7 | TRBD2 | - | TRBV4-2 | CASSQPTSGGPYEQYF | TGTGCCAGCAGCCAACCTACTAGCGGAGGGCCCTACGAGCAGTACTTC
TRBJ2-7 | TRBD2 | - | TRBV7-2 | CASSAPSGRPYEQYF | TGTGCCAGCAGCGCCCCTAGCGGAAGACCCTACGAGCAGTACTTC
TRBJ2-2 | TRBD2 | - | TRBV28 | CASSFLWTSEGGELFF | TGTGCCAGCAGTTTCCTCTGGACTAGCGAGGGCGGGGAGCTGTTTTTT
TRBJ2-1 | TRBD2 | - | TRBV11-3 | CASSSYGLAGNEQFF | TGTGCCAGCAGCTCCTACGGACTAGCGGGGAATGAGCAGTTCTTC
TRBJ2-1 | TRBD2 | - | TRBV29-1 | CSAGLAGGPAYNEQFF | TGCAGCGCAGGACTAGCGGGAGGTCCGGCCTACAATGAGCAGTTCTTC
TRBJ2-3 | TRBD1 | - | TRBV6-5 | CASSNRGVTDTQYF | TGTGCCAGCAGTAACAGGGGGGTCACAGATACGCAGTATTTT
TRBJ1-5 | TRBD1 | - | TRBV7-3 | CASSHTTGTNQPQHF | TGTGCCAGCAGCCATACGACAGGGACAAATCAGCCCCAGCATTTT
TRBJ2-7 | TRBD1 | - | TRBV7-7 | CASSLGQGDSYEQYF | TGTGCCAGCAGCTTAGGACAGGGGGATTCCTACGAGCAGTACTTC
TRBJ1-1 | - | - | TRBV5-1 | CASSHDTSNTEAFF | TGCGCCAGCAGCCATGACACCTCCAACACTGAAGCTTTCTTT
TRBJ2-2 | - | - | TRBV10-3 | CAISESVEFPNTGELFF | TGTGCCATCAGTGAGTCGGTAGAATTTCCGAACACCGGGGAGCTGTTTTTT